This TCR beta chain was captured by sequencing in a study of T-cell memory formation after mild COVID-19. Germline CDR1 and CDR2: SGHTA and FQGNSA. With 2 bases removed from V and 5 bases from J, the gap between germline ends came to 13 bases. The CDR3 is 15 amino acids. One entry per CDR3 protein results from TCRdb running MiXCR on the 5' RACE reads. The sample yields 400,000 or so distinct CDR3 sequences, 20% seen once. A word on this clonotype: Its antigen is still unknown.

Study results and limitations: For second-wave clones that peaked at day 37, SARS-CoV-2 specificity went unverified.

The sequenced material came from PBMCs or a T cell subset sorted from them (not recorded which). This chain uses TRBV7-2 with TRBJ2-1, with D perhaps matching TRBD2 (7 bases). This clonotype was sampled from an adult woman who had mild COVID-19 (a few samples of this study predate the infection). Cell type and time point are not known. The CDR3 sequence is CASSLSGGQDNEQFF. The CDR3 nucleotides read TGTGCCAGCAGCTTATCCGGGGGGCAAGACAATGAGCAGTTCTTC.